The present entry profiles one T cell receptor beta chain with its context. This clone appeared a few times. Its binding antigen is unknown. Within one base of it there is no much larger clone, and no base qualities were kept. CDR1 and CDR2, per the germline V gene, are SGHRS and YFSETQ. Germline trimming: 4 bases from V, 2 bases from J; junction bases outside gene matches: 3. There are 13 amino acids in the CDR3, from cysteine to phenylalanine inclusive. Only the CDR3 DNA is retained, 39 bases long and in frame from the first base. The sample is drawn from a study of OX40 agonist ivuxolimab in advanced cancers. A note on the overall study: Ivuxolimab was a fully human IgG2 agonistic monoclonal antibody targeting the costimulatory receptor OX40 (CD134). Intravenous ivuxolimab was administered to patients every 2 weeks at six dose levels: 0.01, 0.1, 0.3, 1.5, 3 and 10 mg/kg. Among the roughly 50 dose-escalation patients, around 19 had hepatocellular carcinoma, roughly 15 melanoma, 9 renal cell carcinoma and 9 head and neck cancer. In the dose-escalation cohort, 82.7% of patients were male, and the mean age was roughly 60 years with a range of roughly 20 to 85. Prior anti-PD-1, anti-PD-L1 or anti-CTLA-4 therapy was permitted, and less than 45% of dose-escalation patients had received checkpoint inhibitors. Three dose-escalation patients achieved partial responses, one with hepatocellular carcinoma and two with cutaneous melanoma. The point of sequencing TCRbeta in the periphery was to test whether ivuxolimab changed TCR sequence diversity and drove clonal T-cell expansion. The paper reports the monotherapy dose-escalation portion (N of about 47 patients) of the phase I ivuxolimab trial. Study-wide conclusions, independent of this receptor: On average, CD8+ T cells showed more expanded clones than CD4+ T cells after ivuxolimab. Low levels of normalized T-cell clonal expansion were also seen in some patients who did not respond. Which antigens the clonally expanded peripheral T cells were specific for was not determined. At doses of 0.1 to 3.0 mg/kg, clonal expansion of both CD4+ and CD8+ T cells in blood was seen between baseline and week 6. In the 0.1-3.0 mg/kg groups, partial responders had among the lowest normalized peripheral clonal expansion, particularly in CD8+ T cells.

For sequencing of the TCRbeta CDR3 region, genomic DNA was extracted from the sorted cells. The immunoSEQ Assay was used for sequencing of TCRbeta CDR3 regions. Here the immuneACCESS table is served through TCRdb, limited to in-frame sequences with V and J called. Missing clones are a known gap in these copies; in checked studies unresolved V genes cover under half, and the rest lacks a known reason. The sample table lists 70,000 to 95,000 clones, around 80% of them with a count of one. The top ten hold under 2% of the sample. The trial excluded patients who had a history of autoimmune disease or who were on systemic immunosuppression. Peripheral blood for TCR sequencing was collected from all dose cohorts at baseline, on cycle 4 day 1, and on cycle 7 day 1. The samples were drawn from a first-in-human, open-label, multicenter phase I dose-escalation trial of ivuxolimab. The trial enrolled adults with locally advanced or metastatic head and neck squamous cell, hepatocellular, melanoma or renal cell carcinoma. Before TCR sequencing, CD4+ T cells and CD8+ T cells from peripheral blood were sorted into separate populations.

This TCR was sampled from an adult with an advanced solid tumor such as melanoma, head and neck, liver or kidney cancer. Sequencing used CD4+ or CD8+ T cells sorted from blood, obtained in a trial of the OX40 agonist ivuxolimab. This receptor chain uses TRBV5-1 and TRBJ2-7; 7 nucleotides in the junction match TRBD2. The CDR3 corresponds to CASSPGTTYEQYF. DNA sequence: TGCGCCAGCAGCCCCGGGACTACCTACGAGCAGTACTTC.